This T cell receptor (beta chain) was found in a study of blood T cell repertoires in COVID-19. Method: immunoSEQ multiplex PCR; TCRdb's copy keeps in-frame clones and lacks some. Seen here are around 230,000 clones, approximately 82% observed once, and the top ten hold roughly 15%. Participants were placed into cohorts based on the clinical history they reported. The sequence derives from a man aged 35 to 55 who had recovered from COVID-19. Input material: PBMCs or T cells enriched from blood (not recorded which).

The CDR3 protein is CASSLVRRGPYNEQFF. The DNA for the CDR3 is TGTGCCAGCAGCTTAGTGCGCAGAGGCCCCTACAATGAGCAGTTCTTC. The V call is TRBV7-9, the J call TRBJ2-1, with D unresolved. Deletions cut 1 base from V and 2 bases from J, with 12 bases between. The CDR3 consists of 16 residues. Germline CDR1 reads SEHNR; CDR2 reads FQNEAQ (reference sequence).